One sample yielded the 21 T cell receptor beta chains listed below, sequenced in a study of naive and memory T cell subsets. The beta constant-region primer was an equimolar mix of two oligonucleotides covering TRBC1 and TRBC2. Four rounds of PCR amplified the ligated cDNA using nested alpha and beta constant-region primers plus SP2. Each CDR3 protein gets one entry after TCRdb re-called the UMI-ligation and nested PCR reads with MiXCR. This sample has more than 120,000 distinct CDR3 sequences, with approximately 18% found just once. Their target antigens are unknown. Notes on the study in general: Possibly reflecting memory cells re-expressing CD45RA, a few larger clonotypes occurred in naive repertoires, especially CD8.

The material sequenced was naive CD8+ T cells from blood. These TCRs come from a human donor in good health.

This clonotype was observed many times. The chain couples TRBV29-1 to TRBJ1-1, with D perhaps TRBD1 (6 bases). V lost 4 bases, J lost 1 base, and 19 bases lay in between. This CDR3 is 16 amino acids long. Germline V CDR1 and CDR2: SQVTM, ANQGSEA. The CDR3: CSVVGEVDSPNTEAFF. The CDR3 DNA sequence: TGCAGCGTTGTGGGGGAGGTGGACAGCCCGAACACTGAAGCTTTCTTT.

This clonotype was observed many times. V gene TRBV7-9 combines with J gene TRBJ2-1, with unresolved D. V was shortened by 4 bases and J by 10 bases, with 11 bases between the two germline ends. This CDR3 contains 12 residues. CDR1 is SEHNR, CDR2 FQNEAQ, per germline (reference sequence). CDR3 region: CASSSVPREQFF. The CDR3 bases are TGTGCCAGCAGCTCGGTTCCGAGAGAGCAGTTCTTC.

This clonotype was detected a few times. The J gene is TRBJ2-1, the V gene TRBV28; D is possibly TRBD2 (6 bases). The CDR3 runs 14 residues. Trimming took off 5 bases at V and 3 bases at J, with 11 bases between the two ends. Germline loops: CDR1 MDHEN, CDR2 SYDVKM. The CDR3 bases are TGTGCCAGCAGTCCTCCGGGACTCTACAATGAGCAGTTCTTC. It yields the protein CASSPPGLYNEQFF.

The chain employs TRBV2 and TRBJ2-3; D gene uncertain. The CDR3 sequence is 14 residues long. Germline V gene lookup returns CDR1 SNHLY and CDR2 FYNNEI. V lost 2 bases to trimming and J lost 2 bases, with 8 bases between them. The CDR3 spells CASSERDPTDTQYF. The CDR3 bases are TGTGCCAGCAGTGAACGCGATCCCACAGATACGCAGTATTTT.

The table lists this clonotype with a few counts. V usage is TRBV25-1 and J usage is TRBJ2-1; no firm D call. Looked up from germline, CDR1 is MGHDK and CDR2 is SYGVNS. CDR3 length equals 14 residues. V lost 5 bases to trimming and J lost 2 bases, with 10 bases between them. CDR3 residues: CASSFSGAYNEQFF. The CDR3 DNA reads TGTGCCAGCAGTTTCTCTGGTGCCTACAATGAGCAGTTCTTC.

This CDR3 reads CSVEEPGTQPQHF. The CDR3 bases are TGCAGCGTTGAAGAGCCCGGCACTCAGCCCCAGCATTTT. This chain joins TRBV29-1 and TRBJ1-5; D is unresolved. Trimming shortened V by 0 bases and J by 6 bases, and 9 bases separated the two germline ends. There are 13 residues in the CDR3. Per germline, CDR1 SQVTM and CDR2 ANQGSEA. The complete variable domain, with remaining parts taken from reference TRBV29-1 and TRBJ1-5, reads SAVISQKPSRDICQRGTSLTIQCQVDSQVTMMFWYRQQPGQSLTLIATANQGSEATYESGFVIDKFPISRPNLTFSTLTVSNMSPEDSSIYLCSVEEPGTQPQHFGDGTRLSIL.

This chain connects TRBV5-1 to TRBJ1-2; D not resolved. Looked up from germline, CDR1 is SGHRS and CDR2 is YFSETQ. Trimming pared 4 bases from V and 8 bases from J, leaving 21 bases between. The CDR3 is made up of 15 amino acids. CDR3 sequence (DNA): TGCGCCAGCAGCACGGGGATTCCGGGCCCGACGGGCTACACCTTC. Translated, it gives CASSTGIPGPTGYTF. Using reference TRBV5-1 and TRBJ1-2 for the parts outside the CDR3, the full variable domain is KAGVTQTPRYLIKTRGQQVTLSCSPISGHRSVSWYQQTPGQGLQFLFEYFSETQRNKGNFPGRFSGRQFSNSRSEMNVSTLELGDSALYLCASSTGIPGPTGYTFGSGTRLTVV.

This clonotype was recorded at least ten times. This chain connects TRBV29-1 to TRBJ1-5; the D is unclear. The CDR3 has 14 residues. V lost 5 bases and J 7 bases, leaving 18 bases between the germline ends. CDR1 SQVTM and CDR2 ANQGSEA come from the germline V gene. The CDR3 reads CSVPSGATGQPQHF. DNA of the CDR3: TGCAGCGTTCCGTCGGGAGCAACGGGGCAGCCCCAGCATTTT.

This clonotype appeared a few times. The chain employs TRBV9 and TRBJ2-2; no definite D call. Germline V gene lookup returns CDR1 SGDLS and CDR2 YYNGEE. The CDR3 has 16 amino acids. V shed 3 bases and J shed 4 bases, with 16 bases lying between them. CDR3 residues: CASSGTTTRFTGELFF. DNA for the CDR3: TGTGCCAGCAGCGGGACCACTACTCGATTCACCGGGGAGCTGTTTTTT.

This clonotype was counted a few times. The chain links TRBV18 to TRBJ1-5; the D is unclear. There are 12 residues in the CDR3. The germline gives CDR1 KGHSH, CDR2 LQKENI. Trimming removed 2 bases at V and 5 bases at J, with 4 bases between. DNA of the CDR3: TGTGCCAGCTCACCAGGGGATCAGCCCCAGCATTTT. Amino acid sequence: CASSPGDQPQHF. Variable domain in full (rest from reference TRBV18 and TRBJ1-5): NAGVMQNPRHLVRRRGQEARLRCSPMKGHSHVYWYRQLPEEGLKFMVYLQKENIIDESGMPKERFSAEFPKEGPSILRIQQVVRGDSAAYFCASSPGDQPQHFGDGTRLSIL.

The chain recombines TRBV14 with TRBJ2-3, with a tentative D call TRBD2 (5 bases). V gave up 2 bases and J gave up 6 bases, with 15 bases separating them. Germline V gene lookup returns CDR1 SGHDN and CDR2 FVKESK. The CDR3 loop spans 15 amino acids. CDR3: CASSQKLGSWDTQYF. For the CDR3, the DNA is TGTGCCAGCAGCCAAAAACTTGGGAGCTGGGATACGCAGTATTTT. Full variable domain (outside the CDR3, taken from reference TRBV14 and TRBJ2-3): EAGVTQFPSHSVIEKGQTVTLRCDPISGHDNLYWYRRVMGKEIKFLLHFVKESKQDESGMPNNRFLAERTGGTYSTLKVQPAELEDSGVYFCASSQKLGSWDTQYFGPGTRLTVL.

CDR3 loop: CASSQSAGYHEQYF. In nucleotides, the CDR3 is TGCGCCAGCAGTCAATCTGCAGGGTACCACGAGCAGTACTTC. V usage is TRBV23-1 and J usage is TRBJ2-7; D is perhaps TRBD1 (5 bases). TRBV23-1 is marked as an open reading frame, function uncertain. The V and J ends lost 0 bases and 5 bases respectively, with 11 bases between them. This CDR3 contains 14 residues.

The V call is TRBV27, the J call TRBJ2-7, with unresolved D. This CDR3 spans 15 amino acids. CDR1 and CDR2 from the germline V gene are MNHEY and SMNVEV (reference sequence). Between the trimmed V and J ends, which lost 2 bases and 7 bases, there was a span of 18 bases. The DNA for the CDR3 is TGTGCCAGCAGTTTAGCGATCGGCGGTTGGGGTGAGCAGTACTTC. Translating gives CASSLAIGGWGEQYF.

In its sample, this clonotype was seen a few times. This chain links TRBV19 with TRBJ2-5; 7 nucleotides line up with TRBD1. J gave up 4 bases and V 3 bases, and 5 bases lay outside the gene matches. CDR3 length equals 14 residues. Germline V gives CDR1 LNHDA, CDR2 SQIVND (reference sequence). Written as DNA, the CDR3 is TGTGCCAGTAGTATCGAGGACAGGCTAGAGACCCAGTACTTC. Protein sequence: CASSIEDRLETQYF.

This clonotype was seen only once. The V call is TRBV7-2, the J call TRBJ2-7, with 9 nucleotides matching TRBD1. CDR3 length: 14 residues. Germline assignment: CDR1 SGHTA and CDR2 FQGNSA. V was clipped by 4 bases and J by 5 bases; unmatched bases: 6. In nucleotides, the CDR3 is TGTGCCAGCAGCTCCGGGACAGGGCGCGACGAGCAGTACTTC. It specifies CASSSGTGRDEQYF.

The chain is built from TRBV27 and TRBJ2-1; TRBD2 matches 8 bases. Germline V gene data show CDR1 as MNHEY and CDR2 as SMNVEV (reference sequence). The J segment lost 8 bases and the V segment lost 4 bases, leaving 13 bases of the junction unmatched. CDR3 length: 16 amino acids. The CDR3 protein is CASSSSGTSALDEQFF. The CDR3 DNA is TGTGCCAGCAGTTCGTCCGGGACTAGTGCCCTTGATGAGCAGTTCTTC.

This chain uses TRBV5-6 with TRBJ2-1; the match to TRBD2 covers 12 bases. The CDR3 has 13 amino acids. V lost 5 bases and J lost 8; bases outside the gene matches: 2. Germline CDR1 reads SGHDT; CDR2 reads YYEEEE. The CDR3 DNA is TGTGCCAGCAGACTAGCGGGAGGCGATGAGCAGTTCTTC. This sequence encodes CASRLAGGDEQFF.

V usage is TRBV7-9 and J usage is TRBJ1-1, with unresolved D. V was trimmed by 1 base and J by 3 bases, leaving 15 bases between them. From germline, CDR1 is SEHNR and CDR2 FQNEAQ (reference sequence). The CDR3 has 16 amino acids. In DNA form, the CDR3 reads TGTGCCAGCAGCTTAGAGGAAATTAGGCCTGACACTGAAGCTTTCTTT. As protein: CASSLEEIRPDTEAFF.

This clonotype occurred a few times. The rearrangement links TRBV4-1 to TRBJ2-7; no firm D call. The germline V gene has CDR1 MGHRA and CDR2 YSYEKL. Trimming shortened V by 3 bases and J by 0 bases, and 6 bases separated the two germline ends. This CDR3 has 13 amino acids. CDR3 sequence reads: CASSHSLSYEQYF. CDR3 DNA: TGCGCCAGCAGCCACAGCCTCTCCTACGAGCAGTACTTC.

This clonotype was found a few times. V gene TRBV6-1 combines with J gene TRBJ1-5; weak D call: TRBD1 (6 bases). The germline V gene has CDR1 MNHNS and CDR2 SASEGT. The V gene lost 4 bases and the J gene lost 8 bases, with 18 bases spanning the gap. CDR3 length equals 15 residues. CDR3 loop: CASSALTGSSEPQHF. The CDR3, as DNA: TGTGCCAGCAGTGCCCTAACAGGGTCCAGTGAGCCCCAGCATTTT.

This clonotype appeared a few times. CDR3 residues: CASSSGTSGRGQYF. For the CDR3, the DNA is TGTGCCAGCAGCTCCGGGACTAGCGGGAGAGGACAGTACTTC. This chain links TRBV13 with TRBJ2-7, with TRBD2 matching 14 bases. Germline V gives CDR1 PRHDT, CDR2 FYEKMQ (reference sequence). The ends lost 4 bases at V and 10 bases at J; junction bases unmatched: 6. This CDR3 spans 14 amino acids.